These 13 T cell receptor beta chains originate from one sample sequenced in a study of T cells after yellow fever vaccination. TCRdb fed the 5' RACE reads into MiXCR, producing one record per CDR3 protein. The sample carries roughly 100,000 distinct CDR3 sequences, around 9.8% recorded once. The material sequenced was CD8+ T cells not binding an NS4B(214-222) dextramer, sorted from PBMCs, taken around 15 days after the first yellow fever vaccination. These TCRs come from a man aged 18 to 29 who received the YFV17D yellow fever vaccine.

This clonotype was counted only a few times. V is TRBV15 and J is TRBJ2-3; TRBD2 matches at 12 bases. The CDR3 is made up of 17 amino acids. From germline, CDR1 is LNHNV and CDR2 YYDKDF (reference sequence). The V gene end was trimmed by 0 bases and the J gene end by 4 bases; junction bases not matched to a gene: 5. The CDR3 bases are TGTGCCACCAGCAGAGATACTAGCGGGGGGCCCTCAGATACGCAGTATTTT. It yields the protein CATSRDTSGGPSDTQYF.

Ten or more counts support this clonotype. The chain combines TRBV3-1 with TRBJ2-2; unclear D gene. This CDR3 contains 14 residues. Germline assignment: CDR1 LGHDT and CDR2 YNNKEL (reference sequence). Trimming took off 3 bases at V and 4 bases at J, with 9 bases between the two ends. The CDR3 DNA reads TGTGCCAGCAGCCATTCTACGACCACCGGGGAGCTGTTTTTT. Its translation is CASSHSTTTGELFF. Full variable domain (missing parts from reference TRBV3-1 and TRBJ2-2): DTAVSQTPKYLVTQMGNDKSIKCEQNLGHDTMYWYKQDSKKFLKIMFSYNNKELIINETVPNRFSPKSPDKAHLNLHINSLELGDSAVYFCASSHSTTTGELFFGEGSRLTVL.

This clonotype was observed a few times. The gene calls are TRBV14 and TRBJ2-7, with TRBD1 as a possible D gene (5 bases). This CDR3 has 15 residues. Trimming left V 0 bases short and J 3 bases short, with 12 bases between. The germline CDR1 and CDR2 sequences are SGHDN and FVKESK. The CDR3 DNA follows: TGTGCCAGCAGCCAAGAGGCTTACAGGAACTACGAGCAGTACTTC. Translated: CASSQEAYRNYEQYF.

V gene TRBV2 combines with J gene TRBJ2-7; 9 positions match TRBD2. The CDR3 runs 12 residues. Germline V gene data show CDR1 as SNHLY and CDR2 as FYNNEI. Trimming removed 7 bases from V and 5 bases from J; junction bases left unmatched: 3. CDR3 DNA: TGTGCCAGCATCCGGACTAGCGACGAGCAGTACTTC. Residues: CASIRTSDEQYF.

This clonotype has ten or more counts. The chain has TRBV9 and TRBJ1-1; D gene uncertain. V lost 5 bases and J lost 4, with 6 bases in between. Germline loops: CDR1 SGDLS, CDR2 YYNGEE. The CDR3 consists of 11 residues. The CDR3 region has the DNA TGTGCCAGCAGTTACGGCACTGAAGCTTTCTTT. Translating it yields CASSYGTEAFF.

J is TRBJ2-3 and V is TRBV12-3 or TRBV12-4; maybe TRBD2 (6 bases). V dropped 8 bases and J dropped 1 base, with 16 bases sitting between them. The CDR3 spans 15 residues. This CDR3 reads CASQRRGVGTDTQYF. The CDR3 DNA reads TGTGCCAGCCAGAGGAGGGGAGTCGGCACAGATACGCAGTATTTT.

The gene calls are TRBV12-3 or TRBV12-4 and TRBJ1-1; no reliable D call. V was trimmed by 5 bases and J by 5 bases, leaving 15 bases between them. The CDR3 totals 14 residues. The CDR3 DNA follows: TGTGCCAGCAGTCCGGACTCCTATGGGACTGAAGCTTTCTTT. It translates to CASSPDSYGTEAFF.

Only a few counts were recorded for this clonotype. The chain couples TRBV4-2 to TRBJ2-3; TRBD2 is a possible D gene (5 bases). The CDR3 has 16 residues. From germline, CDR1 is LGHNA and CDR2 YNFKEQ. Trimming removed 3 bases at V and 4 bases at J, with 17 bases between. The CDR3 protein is CASSQSAVDLPDTQYF. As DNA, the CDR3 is TGTGCCAGCAGCCAGTCGGCGGTGGACTTGCCAGATACGCAGTATTTT.

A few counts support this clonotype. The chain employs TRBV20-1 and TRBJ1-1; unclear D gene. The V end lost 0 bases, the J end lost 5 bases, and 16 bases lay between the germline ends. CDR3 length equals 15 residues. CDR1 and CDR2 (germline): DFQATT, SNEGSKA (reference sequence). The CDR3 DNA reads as TGCAGTGCTAGAGACCCTCCGGGTGTAGAAACTGAAGCTTTCTTT. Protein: CSARDPPGVETEAFF.

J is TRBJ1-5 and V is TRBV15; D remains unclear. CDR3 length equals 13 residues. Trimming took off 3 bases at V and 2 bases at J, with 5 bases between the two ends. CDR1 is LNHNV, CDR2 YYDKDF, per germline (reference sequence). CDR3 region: CATSSQGNQPQHF. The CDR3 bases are TGTGCCACCAGCAGCCAAGGCAATCAGCCCCAGCATTTT.

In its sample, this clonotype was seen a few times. In nucleotides, the CDR3 is TGTGCCATCGGGACAGGGGGCCGAAACACCATATATTTT. Translating it yields CAIGTGGRNTIYF. The gene calls are TRBV10-3 and TRBJ1-3, with 12 bases matching TRBD1. V lost 8 bases to trimming and J lost 5 bases; unmatched junction nucleotides: 1. Germline V CDR1 and CDR2: ENHRY, SYGVKD. The CDR3 consists of 13 residues.

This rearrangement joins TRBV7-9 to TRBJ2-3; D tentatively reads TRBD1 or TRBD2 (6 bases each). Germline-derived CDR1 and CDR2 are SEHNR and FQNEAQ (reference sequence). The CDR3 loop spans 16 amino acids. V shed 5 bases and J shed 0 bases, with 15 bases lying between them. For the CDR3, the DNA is TGTGCCAGCAGCCCCCCCACGGGGGCGAGCACAGATACGCAGTATTTT. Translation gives CASSPPTGASTDTQYF.

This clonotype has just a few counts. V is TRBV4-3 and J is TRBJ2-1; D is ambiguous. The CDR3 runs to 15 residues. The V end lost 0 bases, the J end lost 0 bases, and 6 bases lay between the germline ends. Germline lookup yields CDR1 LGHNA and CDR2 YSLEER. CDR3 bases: TGCGCCAGCAGCCAAGACAGGTCCTCCTACAATGAGCAGTTCTTC. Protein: CASSQDRSSYNEQFF.